The clone carrying this T cell receptor (beta chain) was picked up one time. Here immunoSEQ multiplex PCR was the method, and the copy in TCRdb shows in-frame clones only, minus some. The sample has roughly 45,000 clones, more than 85% seen once. This entry comes from a study of T cell changes during pregnancy in multiple sclerosis. Sequencing used CD8+ T cells from peripheral blood mononuclear cells, obtained after pregnancy. This clonotype was obtained from a female donor with multiple sclerosis, enrolled in a pregnancy study.

The CDR3 bases are TGTGCCAGCAGTTTATACGCAGGGGGTCCTTCACCCCTCCACTTT. Its translation is CASSLYAGGPSPLHF. The chain combines TRBV27 with TRBJ1-6, with 7 bases that match TRBD1. This CDR3 comprises 15 residues. The junction had 6 bases not matched to a gene; V was cut back by 1 base and J by 9 bases. Germline CDR1 and CDR2: MNHEY and SMNVEV (reference sequence).